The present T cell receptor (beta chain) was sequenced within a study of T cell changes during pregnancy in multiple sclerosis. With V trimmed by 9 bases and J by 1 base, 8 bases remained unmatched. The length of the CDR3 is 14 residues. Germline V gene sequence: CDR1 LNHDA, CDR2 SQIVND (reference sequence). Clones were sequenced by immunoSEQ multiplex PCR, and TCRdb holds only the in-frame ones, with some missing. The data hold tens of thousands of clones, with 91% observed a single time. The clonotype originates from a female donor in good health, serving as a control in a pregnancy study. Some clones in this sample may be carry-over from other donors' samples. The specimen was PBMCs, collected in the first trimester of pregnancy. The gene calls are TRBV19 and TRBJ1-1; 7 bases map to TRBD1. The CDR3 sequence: CASLSQGKNTEAFF. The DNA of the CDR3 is TGTGCCAGCCTATCACAGGGGAAGAACACTGAAGCTTTCTTT. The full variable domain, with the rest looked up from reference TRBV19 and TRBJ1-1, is DGGITQSPKYLFRKEGQNVTLSCEQNLNHDAMYWYRQDPGQGLRLIYYSQIVNDFQKGDIAEGYSVSREKKESFPLTVTSAQKNPTAFYLCASLSQGKNTEAFFGQGTRLTVV.